A selection of T cell receptor beta chains follows, all from one sample in a study of CD8+ T cells in alopecia areata. Using immunoSEQ multiplex PCR, the repertoire was profiled, and TCRdb retains in-frame clones only, with some absent. The sample carries some 170,000 clones, 63% recorded once. The sequencing used CD4+ T cells sorted from blood, collected at week 0. These receptors were taken from a human donor with alopecia areata. CDR3s leave out the opening cysteine and the closing phenylalanine or tryptophan. Fields, in order: D gene, V gene, CDR3 protein. A D gene is named only where the DNA matches it firmly.

D gene: TRBD1; V gene: TRBV14; CDR3 protein: ASSLRTGASGANVLT
D gene: .; V gene: TRBV5-1; CDR3 protein: ASSLEDRPVYGYT
D gene: .; V gene: TRBV25-1; CDR3 protein: ASRIEETQY
D gene: .; V gene: TRBV20-1; CDR3 protein: SARRAETQY
D gene: TRBD1; V gene: TRBV4-1; CDR3 protein: ASSQAPGGNYGYT
D gene: .; V gene: TRBV29-1; CDR3 protein: SVEAMGLGNTEAF
D gene: .; V gene: TRBV29-1; CDR3 protein: SVEAGGGWNTEAF
D gene: .; V gene: TRBV29-1; CDR3 protein: SVVGTPLSTDTQY
D gene: .; V gene: TRBV4-1; CDR3 protein: ASSQESTNEKLF
D gene: .; V gene: TRBV29-1; CDR3 protein: SVPASGISVNEQF
D gene: .; V gene: TRBV5-4; CDR3 protein: ASSSRGDGATQY
D gene: TRBD2; V gene: TRBV10-3; CDR3 protein: AISEPGLYNEQF
D gene: .; V gene: TRBV20-1; CDR3 protein: SASGDQPQH
D gene: .; V gene: TRBV30; CDR3 protein: AWSVRRHWTEAF
D gene: .; V gene: TRBV30; CDR3 protein: AWSVIRGSGNTIY
D gene: TRBD1; V gene: TRBV5-1; CDR3 protein: ASSGTGVGTEAF
D gene: .; V gene: TRBV30; CDR3 protein: AWSQGTRSYT
D gene: TRBD1; V gene: TRBV14; CDR3 protein: ASSFGRDSNEQF
D gene: .; V gene: TRBV15; CDR3 protein: ATGTQGKGYT
D gene: .; V gene: TRBV30; CDR3 protein: AWIGARTEAF
D gene: TRBD2; V gene: TRBV29-1; CDR3 protein: SALTSGGVSSYNEQF
D gene: TRBD2; V gene: TRBV9; CDR3 protein: ASSVVSGGDIQY
D gene: TRBD2; V gene: TRBV7-9; CDR3 protein: ASSSGGGRLYEQY
D gene: .; V gene: TRBV29-1; CDR3 protein: SVGSRMPAEQY
D gene: TRBD1; V gene: TRBV4-1; CDR3 protein: ASRQAGGSYEQY
D gene: .; V gene: TRBV28; CDR3 protein: ASSFPGELF
D gene: .; V gene: TRBV4-3; CDR3 protein: ASSQDQGRGSSEAF
D gene: .; V gene: TRBV4-3; CDR3 protein: ASSQDFFGPNTEAF
D gene: .; V gene: TRBV6-5; CDR3 protein: ASSRGPLGDTQY
D gene: TRBD1; V gene: TRBV13; CDR3 protein: ASRTGTGRGNEQF
D gene: TRBD1; V gene: TRBV6-1; CDR3 protein: ASSLRDRGSPLH
D gene: .; V gene: TRBV25-1; CDR3 protein: ASSAYQDQRGSPLH
D gene: TRBD1; V gene: TRBV5-6; CDR3 protein: ASSPGTGGTNTEAF
D gene: TRBD2; V gene: TRBV7-2; CDR3 protein: ASSLINLSGGLINEQF
D gene: .; V gene: TRBV2; CDR3 protein: ASKVRQTYEQY
D gene: .; V gene: TRBV5-1; CDR3 protein: ASSLGQGRAGELF
D gene: TRBD1; V gene: TRBV2; CDR3 protein: ASSDPGSGGETQY